This T cell receptor beta chain was sequenced during a study of blood T cell repertoires in COVID-19. In its sample, this clone was seen once. The CDR3 consists of 14 residues. CDR1 and CDR2 from the germline V gene are GTSNPN and SVGIG (reference sequence). V trimming: 0 bases; J trimming: 8 bases; junction bases outside the gene matches: 9. Clones were read by immunoSEQ multiplex PCR, and TCRdb kept only the in-frame ones, dropping some. The sample yields about 180,000 clones, about 72% seen once. This chain connects TRBV30 to TRBJ1-2; 7 nucleotides agree with TRBD1. The sample consisted of PBMCs or T cells enriched from blood (not recorded which). This receptor was identified in a woman between 45 and 60 years old who had recovered from COVID-19. CDR3 region: CAWSVQRTGSGYTF. The CDR3 DNA reads as TGTGCCTGGAGTGTCCAGAGGACAGGCTCCGGCTACACCTTC. Full variable domain (missing parts from reference TRBV30 and TRBJ1-2): SQTIHQWPATLVQPVGSPLSLECTVEGTSNPNLYWYRQAAGRGLQLLFYSVGIGQISSEVPQNLSASRPQDRQFILSSKKLLLSDSGFYLCAWSVQRTGSGYTFGSGTRLTVV.